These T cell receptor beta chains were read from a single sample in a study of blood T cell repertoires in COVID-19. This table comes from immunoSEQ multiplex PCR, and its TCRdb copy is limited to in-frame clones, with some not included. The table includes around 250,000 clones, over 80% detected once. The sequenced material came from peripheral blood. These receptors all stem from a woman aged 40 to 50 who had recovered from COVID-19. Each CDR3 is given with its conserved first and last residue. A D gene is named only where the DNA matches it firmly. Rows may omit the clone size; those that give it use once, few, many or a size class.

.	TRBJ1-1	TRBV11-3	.	TGTGCCAGCAGCTTGAGCGGGGGGAACACTGAAGCTTTCTTT	CASSLSGGNTEAFF
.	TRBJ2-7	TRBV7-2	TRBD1	TGTGCCAGCAGAACCGGGACAGGATCCTACGAGCAGTACTTC	CASRTGTGSYEQYF
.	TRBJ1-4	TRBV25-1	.	TGTGCCAGCGAGAACAGGGATGAAAAACTGTTTTTT	CASENRDEKLFF
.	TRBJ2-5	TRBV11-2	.	TGTGCCAGCAGACCTGGACAGCAAGAGACCCAGTACTTC	CASRPGQQETQYF
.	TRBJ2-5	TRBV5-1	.	TGCGCCAGCAGCAAACAATCGGGACTTTTAGAGACCCAGTACTTC	CASSKQSGLLETQYF
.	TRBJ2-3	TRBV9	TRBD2	TGTGCCAGCAGCACTAGCGGGGGGGGTCGCGTTGATACGCAGTATTTT	CASSTSGGGRVDTQYF
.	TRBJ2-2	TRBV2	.	TGTGCCAGCAGTGAAGGGGGGAGGGGGGCCCCCGGGGAGCTGTTTTTT	CASSEGGRGAPGELFF
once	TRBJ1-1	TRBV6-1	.	TGTGCCAGCAGTGAACTCAGGGACACTGAAGCTTTCTTT	CASSELRDTEAFF
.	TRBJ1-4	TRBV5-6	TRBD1	TGTGCCAGCAGCAATCGGGACAGCACTAATGAAAAACTGTTTTTT	CASSNRDSTNEKLFF
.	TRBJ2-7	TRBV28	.	TGTGCCAGCAGGACCGACAGCCTACGGGAGGAGCAGTACTTC	CASRTDSLREEQYF
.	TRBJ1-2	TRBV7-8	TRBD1	TGTGCCAGCAGCTTAGCAAGACAGGGTTATGGCTACACCTTC	CASSLARQGYGYTF
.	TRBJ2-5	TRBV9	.	TGTGCCAGCAGCATAGGAGTGGGGGGACAAGAGACCCAGTACTTC	CASSIGVGGQETQYF
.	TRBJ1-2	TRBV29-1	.	TGCAGCGGGCTCCCCGGAGACGGCTACACCTTC	CSGLPGDGYTF
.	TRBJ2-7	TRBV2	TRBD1	TGTGCCAGCAGTTTAGACAGGGGAGGAATCTACGAGCAGTACTTC	CASSLDRGGIYEQYF
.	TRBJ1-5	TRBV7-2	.	TGTGCCAGCAGCCCCTTAGGGTCGGGGAACAATCAGCCCCAGCATTTT	CASSPLGSGNNQPQHF
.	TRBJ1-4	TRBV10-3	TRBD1	TGTGCCATCGGACAGGCTAATGAAAAACTGTTTTTT	CAIGQANEKLFF
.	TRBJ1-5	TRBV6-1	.	TGTGCCAGCAGTGAAGTGGCAGGGGCTCAGCCCCAGCATTTT	CASSEVAGAQPQHF
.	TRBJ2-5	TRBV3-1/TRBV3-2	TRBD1	TGTGCCAGCAGCCAAACAAACAGGGGATCTGAGACCCAGTACTTC	CASSQTNRGSETQYF
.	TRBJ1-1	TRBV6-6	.	TGTGCCAGCAGTAAACAGGGCCCCGAGGGTGAAGCTTTCTTT	CASSKQGPEGEAFF
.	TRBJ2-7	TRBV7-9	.	TGTGCCAGCAGCCCTTCGATGCGGACCTACGAGCAGTACTTC	CASSPSMRTYEQYF
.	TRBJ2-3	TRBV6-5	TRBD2	TGTGCCAGCAGTAAACTAGCGGGGGGGCCAGATACGCAGTATTTT	CASSKLAGGPDTQYF
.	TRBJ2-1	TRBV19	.	TGTGCCTGCGTAGGAGCGGGTTACAATGAGCAGTTCTTC	CACVGAGYNEQFF
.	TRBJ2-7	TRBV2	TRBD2	TGTGCCAGCAAAAGGACTAGCGGGGGGGTCTACGAGCAGTACTTC	CASKRTSGGVYEQYF
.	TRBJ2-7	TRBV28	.	TGTGCCAGCAGCCGGCGGTTTCCCTCCTACGAGCAGTACTTC	CASSRRFPSYEQYF
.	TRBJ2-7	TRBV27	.	TGTGCCAGCAGTTTATCGGGAGGCAACGAGCAGTACTTC	CASSLSGGNEQYF
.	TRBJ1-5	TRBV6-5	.	TGTGCCAGCGGCAGAAACAATAATCAGCCCCAGCATTTT	CASGRNNNQPQHF
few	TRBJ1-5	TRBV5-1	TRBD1	TGCGCCAGCAGCCCCGGACAGGGGGGAGGTCAGCCCCAGCATTTT	CASSPGQGGGQPQHF
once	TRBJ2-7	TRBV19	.	TGTGCCAGTAGTTCCAGGATTACCTACGAGCAGTACTTC	CASSSRITYEQYF
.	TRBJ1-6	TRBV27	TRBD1	TGTGCCAGCAGCGCTATGACAGGGACTAGCTCCTATAATTCACCCCTCCACTTT	CASSAMTGTSSYNSPLHF
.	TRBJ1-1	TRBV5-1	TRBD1	TGCGCCAGCAGCTTAAACAGGGGTTTCACTGAAGCTTTCTTT	CASSLNRGFTEAFF
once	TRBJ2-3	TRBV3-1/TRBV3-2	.	TGTGCCAGCAGCCAAGAAACGTTAGACAGCCTGAAACTTAGCACAGATACGCAGTATTTT	CASSQETLDSLKLSTDTQYF
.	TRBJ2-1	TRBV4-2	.	TGTGCCAGCAGCCAAGGCGGCAGGGCCTACAATGAGCAGTTCTTC	CASSQGGRAYNEQFF
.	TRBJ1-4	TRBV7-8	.	TGTGCCAGCAGCTCTAGGCGGAGGGGAAGCAGTCGGGAAAAACTGTTTTTT	CASSSRRRGSSREKLFF
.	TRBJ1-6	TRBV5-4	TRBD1	TGTGCCAGCAGCTCACAGGGGGCTGAGTCACCCCTCCACTTT	CASSSQGAESPLHF
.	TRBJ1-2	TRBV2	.	TGTGCCAGCAGTGGTCGCAGTCATCCCTCTAACTATGGCTACACCTTC	CASSGRSHPSNYGYTF
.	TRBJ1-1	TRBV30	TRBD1	TGTGCCTGGAGTACGGGACAGGGAAATGAAGCTTTCTTT	CAWSTGQGNEAFF
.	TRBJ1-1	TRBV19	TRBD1	TGTGCCAGTAGTGCCCGGACAGGTTACGGTGAAGCTTTCTTT	CASSARTGYGEAFF
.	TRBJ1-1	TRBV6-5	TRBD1	TGTGCCAGCAAAGGACAGGGGGCGCGCGGCACTGAAGCTTTCTTT	CASKGQGARGTEAFF
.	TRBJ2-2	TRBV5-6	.	TGTGCCAGCGCCCTCGGGGGGAACACCGGGGAGCTGTTTTTT	CASALGGNTGELFF
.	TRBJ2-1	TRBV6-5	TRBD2	TGTGCCAGCAGAACCGGGGGGGGGAATGAGCAGTTCTTC	CASRTGGGNEQFF
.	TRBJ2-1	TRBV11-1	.	TGTGCCAGCAGCTCAGTCTATGAGCAGTTCTTC	CASSSVYEQFF
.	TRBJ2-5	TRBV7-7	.	TGTGCCAGCAGCTTGTCTTCTCAAGAGACCCAGTACTTC	CASSLSSQETQYF
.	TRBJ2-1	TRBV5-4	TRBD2	TGTGCCAGCAGCTCGTCGGGCGGGAGTGAGCAGTTCTTC	CASSSSGGSEQFF
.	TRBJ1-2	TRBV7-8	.	TGTGCCAGCAGCTTAGCGCGTGACTATGGCTACACCTTC	CASSLARDYGYTF
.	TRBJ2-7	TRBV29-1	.	TGCAGCGTAATCGGGGGTTCGGGCGAGCAGTACTTC	CSVIGGSGEQYF
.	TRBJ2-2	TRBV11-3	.	TGTGCCAGTCTCCAAAAAGGGGTAAACACCGGGGAGCTGTTTTTT	CASLQKGVNTGELFF
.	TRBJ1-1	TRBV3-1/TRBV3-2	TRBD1	TGTGCCAGCAGCCAGGCAAACAGGGGAATTGAAGCTTTCTTT	CASSQANRGIEAFF
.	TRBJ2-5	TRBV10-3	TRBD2	TGTGCCATCAGTGACGTACTAGCGGGGGCGACCCAGTACTTC	CAISDVLAGATQYF
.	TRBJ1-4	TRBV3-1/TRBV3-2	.	TGTGCCAGCAGCCAAGCTCAGAATGAAAAACTGTTTTTT	CASSQAQNEKLFF
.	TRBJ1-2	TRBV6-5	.	TGTGCCAGCAGTTACGGGCACAACTATGGCTACACCTTC	CASSYGHNYGYTF
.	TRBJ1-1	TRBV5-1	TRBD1	TGCGCCAGCACCCCTTCTTCAGGGGGCCCTACCGAAGCTTTCTTT	CASTPSSGGPTEAFF
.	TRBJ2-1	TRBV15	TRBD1	TGTGCCACCAGCAGAGATCCCGACAGGGGGAATGAGCAGTTCTTC	CATSRDPDRGNEQFF
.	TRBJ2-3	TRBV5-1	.	TGCGCCAGCAGCTTGCAACGGGATACGCAGTATTTT	CASSLQRDTQYF
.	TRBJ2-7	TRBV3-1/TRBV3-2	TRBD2	TGTGCCAGCAGCCCTACTAGCGGGGGACATTACGAGCAGTACTTC	CASSPTSGGHYEQYF
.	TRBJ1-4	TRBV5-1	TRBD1	TGCGCCAGCAGCTCGCGACAGGGTCTTAATGAAAAACTGTTTTTT	CASSSRQGLNEKLFF
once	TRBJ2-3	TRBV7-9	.	TGTGCCAGCAGCCCCTCGCGGGTCGGCAGAGATACGCAGTATTTT	CASSPSRVGRDTQYF